The sequence of this TCR beta chain was determined in a study of blood T cell repertoires in COVID-19 (dated by TCRdb to 2018 to 2020). With respect to the entire study: The collaborator samples originated in the United States, Italy and Spain and spanned the acute and convalescent phases of COVID-19. The prospective study material was composed of cDNA or gDNA derived from T cells, B-cell-depleted T cells, or PBMCs. Where available, HLA class I and class II types were obtained from metadata supplied by the sample provider rather than from assay-based typing. A freely available public database, intended as a resource for researchers studying the immune response to SARS-CoV-2, is where the repertoires were released. The samples were drawn from two sources: the first 160 participants of the ongoing ImmuneRACE study, and fewer than 1,500 subjects contributed by 6 global collaborators. The dataset comprised deeply sampled blood TCRbeta repertoires from subjects exposed to, actively infected with, or recovered from COVID-19. A de-identified subject ID, COVID-19 status, age in years and sex were almost always included in the sample metadata.

Study-wide conclusions, independent of this receptor: How much clinical and demographic metadata was included differed by source and by participant, and the metadata was provided uncurated.

With respect to this clone: Its cognate antigen has yet to be identified. No qualities accompany the bases; no much larger clone lies one base away.

The collaborating institutions used their own protocols to collect whole blood in K2EDTA tubes. For TCRbeta analysis, collaborator samples were shipped as frozen whole blood, as isolated PBMCs, or as DNA extracted from either sample type. TCRbeta CDR3 regions were amplified from genomic DNA by means of the immunoSEQ Assay, a bias-controlled multiplex PCR. The authors' analysis ran thus. The number of nucleated cells in each sample was estimated from the amplification of reference gene primers within the assay. To quantify the absolute abundance of each unique TCRbeta CDR3 rearrangement, sequence reads were collapsed and filtered. For each sample, productive Simpson clonality was calculated by taking the square root of Simpson's diversity index across productive rearrangements. In its TCRdb copy, this immuneACCESS table keeps in-frame sequences only and misses some clones. Where compared with another copy, unresolved V genes explain less than half of these, and the others have no known cause. Clonal size and the V and J genes are those of that table, whereas D and trimming came from the DNA. This sample comprises 150,000 to 200,000 clones, about four fifths of them detected only once. The ten most abundant clones make up about 2.7% of the sample.

The clonotype comes from a human donor with acute or convalescent COVID-19. The donor label of this sample is uncertain. Material: peripheral blood.

The CDR3 protein is CASTEGVRNQPQHF. The base sequence is TGTGCCAGCACAGAAGGGGTCAGGAATCAGCCCCAGCATTTT. The sequence links TRBV28 to TRBJ1-5, with a weak D call of TRBD1 (5 bases match). Trimming costs V 7 bases and J 4 bases, and their ends lie 14 bases apart. Looking up the germline V gene yields CDR1 MDHEN and CDR2 SYDVKM. The CDR3 numbers 14 residues from cysteine through phenylalanine. The sequence is cut down to CDR3 DNA, 42 bases in frame from base 1. Extended through the reference TRBV28 and TRBJ1-5 proteins, this CDR3 yields the full variable domain: DVKVTQSSRYLVKRTGEKVFLECVQDMDHENMFWYRQDPGLGLRLIYFSYDVKMKEKGDIPEGYSVSREKKERFSLILESASTNQTSMYLCASTEGVRNQPQHFGDGTRLSIL.